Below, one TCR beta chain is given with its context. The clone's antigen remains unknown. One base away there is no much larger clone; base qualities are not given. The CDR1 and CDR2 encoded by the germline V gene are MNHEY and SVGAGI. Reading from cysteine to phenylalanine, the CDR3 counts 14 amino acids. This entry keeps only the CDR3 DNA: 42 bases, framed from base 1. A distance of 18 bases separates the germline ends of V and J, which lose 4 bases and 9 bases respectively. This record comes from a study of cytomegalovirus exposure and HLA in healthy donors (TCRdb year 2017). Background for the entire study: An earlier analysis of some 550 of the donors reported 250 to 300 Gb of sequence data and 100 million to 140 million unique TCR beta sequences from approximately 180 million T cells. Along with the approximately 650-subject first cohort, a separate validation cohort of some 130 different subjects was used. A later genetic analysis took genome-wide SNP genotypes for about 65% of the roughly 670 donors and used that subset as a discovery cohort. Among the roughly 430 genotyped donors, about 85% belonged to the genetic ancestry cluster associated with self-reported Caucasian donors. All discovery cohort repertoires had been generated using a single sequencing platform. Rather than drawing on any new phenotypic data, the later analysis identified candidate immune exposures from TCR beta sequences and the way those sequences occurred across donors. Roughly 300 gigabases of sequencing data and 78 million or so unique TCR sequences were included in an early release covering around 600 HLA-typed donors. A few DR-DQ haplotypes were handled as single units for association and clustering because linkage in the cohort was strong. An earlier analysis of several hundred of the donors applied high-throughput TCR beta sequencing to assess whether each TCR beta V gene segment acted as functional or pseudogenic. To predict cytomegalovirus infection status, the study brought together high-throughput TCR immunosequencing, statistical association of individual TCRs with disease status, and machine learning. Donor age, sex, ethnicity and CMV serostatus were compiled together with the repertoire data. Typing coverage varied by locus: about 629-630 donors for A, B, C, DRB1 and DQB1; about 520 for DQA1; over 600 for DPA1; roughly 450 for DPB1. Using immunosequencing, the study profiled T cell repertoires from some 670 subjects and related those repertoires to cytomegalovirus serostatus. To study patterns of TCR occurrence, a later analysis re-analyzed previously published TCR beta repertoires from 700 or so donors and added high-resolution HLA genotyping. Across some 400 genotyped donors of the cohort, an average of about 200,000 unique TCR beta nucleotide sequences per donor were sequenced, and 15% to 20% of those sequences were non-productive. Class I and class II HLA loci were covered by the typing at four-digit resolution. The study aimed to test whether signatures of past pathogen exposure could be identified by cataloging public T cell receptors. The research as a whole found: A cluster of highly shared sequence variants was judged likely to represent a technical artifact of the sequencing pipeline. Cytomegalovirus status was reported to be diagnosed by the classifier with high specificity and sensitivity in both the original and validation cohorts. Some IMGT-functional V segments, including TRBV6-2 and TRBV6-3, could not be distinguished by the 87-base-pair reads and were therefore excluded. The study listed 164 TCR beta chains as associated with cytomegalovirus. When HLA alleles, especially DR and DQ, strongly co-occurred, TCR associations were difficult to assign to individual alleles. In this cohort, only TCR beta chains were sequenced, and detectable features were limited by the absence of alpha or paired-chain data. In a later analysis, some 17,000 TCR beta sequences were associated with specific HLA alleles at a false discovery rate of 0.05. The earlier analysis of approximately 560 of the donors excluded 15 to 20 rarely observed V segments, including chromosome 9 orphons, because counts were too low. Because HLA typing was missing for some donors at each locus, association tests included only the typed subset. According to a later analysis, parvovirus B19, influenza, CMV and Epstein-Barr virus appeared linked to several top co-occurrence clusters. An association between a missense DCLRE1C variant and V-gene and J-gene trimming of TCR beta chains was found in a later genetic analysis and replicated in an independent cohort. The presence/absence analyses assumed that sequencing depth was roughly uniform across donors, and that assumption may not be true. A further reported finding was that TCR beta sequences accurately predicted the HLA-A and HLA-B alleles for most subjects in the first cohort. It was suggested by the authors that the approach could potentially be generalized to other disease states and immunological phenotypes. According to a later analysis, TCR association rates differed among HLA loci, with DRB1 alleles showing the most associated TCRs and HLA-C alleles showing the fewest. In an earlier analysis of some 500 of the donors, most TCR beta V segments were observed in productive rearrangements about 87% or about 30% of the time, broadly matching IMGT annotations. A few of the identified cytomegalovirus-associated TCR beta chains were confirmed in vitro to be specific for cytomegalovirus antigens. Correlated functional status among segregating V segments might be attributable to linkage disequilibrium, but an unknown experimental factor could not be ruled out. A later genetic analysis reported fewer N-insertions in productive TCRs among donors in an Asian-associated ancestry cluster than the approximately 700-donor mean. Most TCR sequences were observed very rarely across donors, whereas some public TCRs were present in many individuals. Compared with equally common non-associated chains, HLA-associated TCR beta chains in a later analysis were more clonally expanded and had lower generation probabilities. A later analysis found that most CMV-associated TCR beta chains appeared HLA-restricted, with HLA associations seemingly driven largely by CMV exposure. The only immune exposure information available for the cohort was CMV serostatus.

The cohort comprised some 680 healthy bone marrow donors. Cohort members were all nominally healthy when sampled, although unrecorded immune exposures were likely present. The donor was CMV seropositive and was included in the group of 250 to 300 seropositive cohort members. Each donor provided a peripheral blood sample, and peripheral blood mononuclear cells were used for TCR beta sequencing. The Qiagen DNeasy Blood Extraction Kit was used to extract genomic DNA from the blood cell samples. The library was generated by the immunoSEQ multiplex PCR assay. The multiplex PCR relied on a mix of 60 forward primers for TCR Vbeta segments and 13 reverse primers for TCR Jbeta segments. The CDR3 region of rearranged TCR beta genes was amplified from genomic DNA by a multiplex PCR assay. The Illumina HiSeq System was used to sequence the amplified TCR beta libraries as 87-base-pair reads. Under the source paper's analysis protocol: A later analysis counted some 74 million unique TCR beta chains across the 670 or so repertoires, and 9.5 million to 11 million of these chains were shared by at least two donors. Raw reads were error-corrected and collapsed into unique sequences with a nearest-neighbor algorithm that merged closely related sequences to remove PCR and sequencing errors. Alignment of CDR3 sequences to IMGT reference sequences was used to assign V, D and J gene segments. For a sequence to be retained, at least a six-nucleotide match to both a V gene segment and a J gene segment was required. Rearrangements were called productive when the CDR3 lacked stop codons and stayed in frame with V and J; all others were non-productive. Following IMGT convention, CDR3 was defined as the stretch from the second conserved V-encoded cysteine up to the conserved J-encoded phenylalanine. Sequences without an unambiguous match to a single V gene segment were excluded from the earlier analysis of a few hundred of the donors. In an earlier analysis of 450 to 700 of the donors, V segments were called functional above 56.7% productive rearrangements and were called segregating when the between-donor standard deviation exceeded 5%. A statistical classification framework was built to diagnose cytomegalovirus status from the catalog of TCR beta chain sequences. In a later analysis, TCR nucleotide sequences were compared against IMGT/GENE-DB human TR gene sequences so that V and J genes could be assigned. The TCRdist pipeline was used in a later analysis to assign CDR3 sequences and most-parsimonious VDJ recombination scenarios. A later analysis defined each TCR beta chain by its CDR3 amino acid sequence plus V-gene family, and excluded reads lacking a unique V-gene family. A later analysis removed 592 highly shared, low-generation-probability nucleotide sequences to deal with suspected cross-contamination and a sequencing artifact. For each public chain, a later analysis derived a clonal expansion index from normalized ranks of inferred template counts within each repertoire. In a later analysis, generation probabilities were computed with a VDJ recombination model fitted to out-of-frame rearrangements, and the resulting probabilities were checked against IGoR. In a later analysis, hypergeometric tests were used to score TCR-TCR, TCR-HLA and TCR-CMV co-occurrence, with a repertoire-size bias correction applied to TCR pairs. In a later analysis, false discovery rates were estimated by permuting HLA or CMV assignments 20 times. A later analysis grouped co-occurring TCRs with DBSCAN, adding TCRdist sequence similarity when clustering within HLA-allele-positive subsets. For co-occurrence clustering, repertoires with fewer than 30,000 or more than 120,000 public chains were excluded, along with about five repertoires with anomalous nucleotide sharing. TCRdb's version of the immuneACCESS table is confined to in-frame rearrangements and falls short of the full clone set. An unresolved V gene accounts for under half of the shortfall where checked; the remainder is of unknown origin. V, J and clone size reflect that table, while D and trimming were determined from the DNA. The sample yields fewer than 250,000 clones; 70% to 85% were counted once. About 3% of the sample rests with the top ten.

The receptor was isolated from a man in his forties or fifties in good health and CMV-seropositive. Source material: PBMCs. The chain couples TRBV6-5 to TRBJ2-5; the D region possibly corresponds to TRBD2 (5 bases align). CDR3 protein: CASSSASDEGAQYF. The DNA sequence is TGTGCCAGCAGTTCAGCCTCGGACGAGGGCGCCCAGTACTTC.